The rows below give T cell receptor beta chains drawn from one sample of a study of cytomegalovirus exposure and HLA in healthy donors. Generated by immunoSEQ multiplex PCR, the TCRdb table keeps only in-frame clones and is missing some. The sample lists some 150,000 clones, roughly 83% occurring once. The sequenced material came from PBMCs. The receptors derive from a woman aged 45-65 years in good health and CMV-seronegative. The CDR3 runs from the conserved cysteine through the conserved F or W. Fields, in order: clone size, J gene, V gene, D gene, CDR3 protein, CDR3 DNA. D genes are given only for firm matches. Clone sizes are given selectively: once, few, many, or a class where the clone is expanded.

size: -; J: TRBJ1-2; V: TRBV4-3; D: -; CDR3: CASSQDVRQASYGYTF; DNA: TGCGCCAGCAGCCAAGATGTCAGACAGGCGTCTTATGGCTACACCTTC
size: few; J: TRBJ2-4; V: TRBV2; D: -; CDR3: CASSGSGIAKNIQYF; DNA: TGTGCCAGCAGTGGGTCGGGAATAGCCAAAAACATTCAGTACTTC
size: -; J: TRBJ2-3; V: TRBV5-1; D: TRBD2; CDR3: CASSAGLGGTSTDTQYF; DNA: TGCGCCAGCAGCGCGGGACTAGGGGGAACTAGCACAGATACGCAGTATTTT
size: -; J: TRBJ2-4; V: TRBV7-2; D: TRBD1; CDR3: CASSSTGGKNIQYF; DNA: TGTGCCAGCAGCTCTACAGGGGGGAAAAACATTCAGTACTTC
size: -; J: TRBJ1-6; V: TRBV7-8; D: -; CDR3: CASSLVSGDNSPLHF; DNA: TGTGCCAGCAGCTTAGTGTCGGGAGATAATTCACCCCTCCACTTT
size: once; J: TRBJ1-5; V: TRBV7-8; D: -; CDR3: CASSMGGDQPQHF; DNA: TGTGCCAGCAGCATGGGGGGAGATCAGCCCCAGCATTTT
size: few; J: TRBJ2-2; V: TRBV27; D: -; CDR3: CASRTGEAGELFF; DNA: TGTGCCAGCAGAACAGGGGAGGCCGGGGAGCTGTTTTTT
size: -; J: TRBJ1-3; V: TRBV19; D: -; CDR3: CASTMSVSGNTIYF; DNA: TGTGCCAGTACCATGAGTGTCTCTGGAAACACCATATATTTT
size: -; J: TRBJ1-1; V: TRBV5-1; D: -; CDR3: CASSLTGDTEAFF; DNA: TGCGCCAGCAGCTTGACAGGAGACACTGAAGCTTTCTTT
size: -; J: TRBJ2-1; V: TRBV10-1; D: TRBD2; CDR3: CASSESGGGRQNEQFF; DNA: TGCGCCAGCAGTGAATCCGGCGGGGGGAGGCAGAATGAGCAGTTCTTC
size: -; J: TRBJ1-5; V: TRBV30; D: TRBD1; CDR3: CAWTPGTGGPNFGQPQHF; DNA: TGTGCCTGGACCCCCGGGACAGGGGGTCCAAATTTCGGTCAGCCCCAGCATTTT
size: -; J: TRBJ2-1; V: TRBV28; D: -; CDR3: CASRPQVWSYNEQFF; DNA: TGTGCCAGCAGGCCACAGGTTTGGTCCTACAATGAGCAGTTCTTC
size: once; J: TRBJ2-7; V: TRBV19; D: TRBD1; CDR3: CASSDRLNEQYF; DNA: TGTGCCAGTTCGGACAGGCTCAACGAGCAGTACTTC
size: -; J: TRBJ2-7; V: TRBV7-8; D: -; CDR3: CASSNEGGYEQYF; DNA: TGTGCCAGCTCCAACGAAGGGGGCTACGAGCAGTACTTC
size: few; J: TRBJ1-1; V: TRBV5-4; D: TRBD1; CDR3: CASRRDSTWEAFF; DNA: TGTGCCAGCAGACGGGACAGTACGTGGGAAGCTTTCTTT
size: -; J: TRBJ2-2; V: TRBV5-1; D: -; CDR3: CASSLVSIQNTGELFF; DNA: TGCGCCAGCAGCTTGGTTTCCATTCAAAACACCGGGGAGCTGTTTTTT
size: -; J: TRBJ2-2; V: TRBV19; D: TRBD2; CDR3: CASSIASLAGDTGELFF; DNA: TGTGCCAGTAGTATAGCCTCACTAGCGGGGGACACCGGGGAGCTGTTTTTT
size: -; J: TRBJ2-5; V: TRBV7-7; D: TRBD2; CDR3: CASSLGGGGQETQYF; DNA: TGTGCTAGCAGCCTGGGCGGGGGAGGGCAAGAGACCCAGTACTTC
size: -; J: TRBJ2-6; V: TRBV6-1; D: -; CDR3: CASSVWGVVSSGANVLTF; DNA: TGTGCCAGCAGTGTGTGGGGGGTTGTCAGCTCTGGGGCCAACGTCCTGACTTTC
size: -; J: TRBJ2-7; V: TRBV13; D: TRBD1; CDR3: CASRTGGFPSYEQYF; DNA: TGTGCCAGCAGGACAGGGGGCTTCCCTTCCTACGAGCAGTACTTC
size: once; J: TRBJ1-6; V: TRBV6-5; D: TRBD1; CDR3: CASSYSGQENSPLHF; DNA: TGTGCCAGCAGTTACTCGGGACAGGAGAATTCACCCCTCCACTTT
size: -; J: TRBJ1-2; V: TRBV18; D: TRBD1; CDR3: CASSLDRDGGYTF; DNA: TGTGCCAGCTCACTTGACAGGGACGGTGGCTACACCTTC
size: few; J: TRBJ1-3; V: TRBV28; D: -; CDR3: CASSSATRNSYSGNTIYF; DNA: TGTGCCAGCAGTTCTGCCACTAGGAACTCATACTCTGGAAACACCATATATTTT
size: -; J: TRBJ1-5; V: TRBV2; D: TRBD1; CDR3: CASSPDRVAQPQHF; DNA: TGTGCCAGCAGTCCCGACAGGGTGGCGCAGCCCCAGCATTTT
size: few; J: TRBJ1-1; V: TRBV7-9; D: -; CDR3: CASRKQAGLNTEAFF; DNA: TGTGCCAGCAGGAAACAAGCAGGACTTAACACTGAAGCTTTCTTT
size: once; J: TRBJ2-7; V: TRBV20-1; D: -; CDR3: CSARDRLEQYF; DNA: TGCAGTGCTAGAGATCGTCTCGAGCAGTACTTC